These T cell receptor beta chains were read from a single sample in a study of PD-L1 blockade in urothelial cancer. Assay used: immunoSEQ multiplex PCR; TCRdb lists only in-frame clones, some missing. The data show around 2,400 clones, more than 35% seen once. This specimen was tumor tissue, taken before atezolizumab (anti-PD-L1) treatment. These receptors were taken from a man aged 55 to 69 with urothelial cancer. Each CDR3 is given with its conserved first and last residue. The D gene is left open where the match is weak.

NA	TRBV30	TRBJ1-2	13	CAWSTRDDYGYTF
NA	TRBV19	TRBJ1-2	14	CASSISERNYGYTF
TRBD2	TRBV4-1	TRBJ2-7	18	CASSQDRGGGSISYEQYF
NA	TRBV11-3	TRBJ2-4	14	CASSADGLLNIQYF
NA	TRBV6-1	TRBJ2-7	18	CASSEDPDAVSFRYEQYF
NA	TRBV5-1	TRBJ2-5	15	CASSLRPTSQETQYF
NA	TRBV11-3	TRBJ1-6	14	CASSLGWANSPLHF
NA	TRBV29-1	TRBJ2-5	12	CSGLGIGETQYF
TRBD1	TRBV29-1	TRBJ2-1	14	CSAIRDRVVNEQFF
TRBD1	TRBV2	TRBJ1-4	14	CASAWDRTNEKLFF
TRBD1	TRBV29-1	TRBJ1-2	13	CSVGAGQNYGYTF
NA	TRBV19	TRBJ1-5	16	CASSPRLQGGNQPQHF
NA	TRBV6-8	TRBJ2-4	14	CASRPGTAKNIQYF
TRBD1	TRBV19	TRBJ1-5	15	CASRMGQYSNQPQHF
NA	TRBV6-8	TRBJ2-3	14	CASREGIGLDTQYF
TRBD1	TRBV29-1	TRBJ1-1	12	CSVKTGPSSAFF
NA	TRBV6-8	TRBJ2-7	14	CASRPGTGVVGQYF
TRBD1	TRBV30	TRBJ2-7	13	CAWGRDRVYEQYF
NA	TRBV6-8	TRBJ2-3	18	CASTRRRVGVSSTDTQYF
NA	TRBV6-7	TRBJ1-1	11	CASRPYTEAFF
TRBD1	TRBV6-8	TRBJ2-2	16	CASSNYDRGLTGELFF
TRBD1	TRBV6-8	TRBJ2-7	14	CASRRDRVFYEQYF
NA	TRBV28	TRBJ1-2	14	CASSQGTTNYGYTF
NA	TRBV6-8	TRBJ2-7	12	CASSYEGYEQYF
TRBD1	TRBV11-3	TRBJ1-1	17	CASSLVVGGARGTEAFF
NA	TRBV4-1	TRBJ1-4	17	CASSHSVGHREGEKLFF
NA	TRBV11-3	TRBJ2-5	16	CASSSPRGGDQETQYF
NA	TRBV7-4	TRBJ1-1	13	CASSRVGDTEAFF
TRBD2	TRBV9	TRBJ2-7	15	CASSVGPSGSYEQYF
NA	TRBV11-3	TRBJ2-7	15	CASSLAVGELYEQYF
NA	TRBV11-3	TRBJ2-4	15	CASSPDSLAKNIQYF
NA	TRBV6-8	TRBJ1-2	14	CASSYAAGNYGYTF